Each of the 28 T cell receptor beta chains below was sequenced from the same sample in a study of blood T cell repertoires in COVID-19. Profiling relied on immunoSEQ multiplex PCR, and the TCRdb table lists in-frame clones only, not all of them. The profile shows 200,000 to 250,000 clones, more than 80% of them singletons. The sample was peripheral blood. These receptors were collected from a man aged 25-45 years with COVID-19, enrolled during active disease.

The J gene is TRBJ1-4, the V gene TRBV25-1, with D maybe TRBD1 (5 bases). In germline, CDR1 is MGHDK, CDR2 SYGVNS. The CDR3 covers 15 residues. Trimming removed 6 bases at V and 8 bases at J, with 19 bases between. The CDR3 DNA reads as TGTGCCAGCAGATCCTCAGGGTACCTGGCCGAAAAACTGTTTTTT. This sequence encodes CASRSSGYLAEKLFF.

This clone was observed once. The gene calls are TRBV27 and TRBJ1-2, with D unresolved. V shed 6 bases and J shed 6 bases, with 14 bases lying between them. This CDR3 region has 13 residues. Germline CDR1 MNHEY, CDR2 SMNVEV (reference sequence). The CDR3 DNA reads as TGTGCCAGCAGCCCCTCCGGGAGCCATGGCTACACCTTC. Protein sequence: CASSPSGSHGYTF.

This rearrangement joins TRBV10-3 to TRBJ2-7; 9 bases match TRBD1. V was clipped by 10 bases and J by 4 bases; unmatched bases: 8. Germline CDR1 is ENHRY and CDR2 is SYGVKD. This CDR3 spans 13 amino acids. The CDR3 DNA reads as TGTGCCACACACCCGGGACAGGGATACGAGCAGTACTTC. Protein product: CATHPGQGYEQYF.

The table lists this clone with a count of one. The J gene is TRBJ2-1, the V gene TRBV6-5; D is unresolved. Trimming left V 7 bases short and J 1 base short, with 8 bases between. This CDR3 is built from 13 residues. Germline values: CDR1 MNHEY, CDR2 SVGAGI. CDR3: CASTSVSYNEQFF. CDR3 in DNA: TGTGCCAGCACGTCAGTATCCTACAATGAGCAGTTCTTC.

V and J are TRBV18 and TRBJ1-5, with 10 bases aligning to TRBD1. The junction had 5 bases not matched to a gene; V was cut back by 3 bases and J by 6 bases. Germline V gene lookup returns CDR1 KGHSH and CDR2 LQKENI. This CDR3 has 15 residues. This CDR3 is CASSPGGQGSQPQHF. Written as DNA, the CDR3 is TGTGCCAGCTCACCGGGGGGACAGGGGTCTCAGCCCCAGCATTTT.

This chain uses TRBV28 with TRBJ1-2, with D maybe TRBD1 (5 bases). Deletions cut 4 bases from V and 7 bases from J, with 13 bases between. CDR3 length equals 13 residues. Germline V gene sequence: CDR1 MDHEN, CDR2 SYDVKM. CDR3 DNA sequence: TGTGCCAGCAGTTACGGAGGGGTTCCTGGCTACACCTTC. Its translation is CASSYGGVPGYTF.

V gene TRBV5-1 combines with J gene TRBJ1-5, with D possibly being TRBD1 (5 bases). V lost 3 bases to trimming and J lost 11 bases, with 18 bases between them. This CDR3 contains 14 residues. Germline-derived CDR1 and CDR2 are SGHRS and YFSETQ. CDR3 DNA sequence: TGCGCCAGCAGCTCCGGGACTCAGGGCACGTCCCAGCATTTT. Its translation: CASSSGTQGTSQHF.

The chain carries TRBV15 and TRBJ1-6; D might be TRBD1 (6 bases). The CDR3 length is 15 residues. The germline gives CDR1 LNHNV, CDR2 YYDKDF (reference sequence). The V end lost 2 bases, the J end lost 9 bases, and 14 bases lay between the germline ends. The CDR3 coding sequence is TGTGCCACCAGCAGAATACAGGGAGGGGGTTCACCCCTCCACTTT. Protein product: CATSRIQGGGSPLHF.

This sequence joins TRBV21-1 and TRBJ2-7; TRBD2, the table's D call, lacks a check against the DNA. TRBV21-1 is designated a pseudogene. The CDR3 totals 16 residues. CDR3 nucleotide sequence: TGTGCCAGCAGCAAATCGGGGCGGGGGACACACTACGAGCAGTACTTC. Its protein product is CASSKSGRGTHYEQYF.

The chain recombines TRBV28 with TRBJ1-3, with D perhaps matching TRBD1 (5 bases). Trimming cost V 4 bases and J 0 bases, with 10 bases left between them. The CDR3 runs to 15 residues. Germline V gives CDR1 MDHEN, CDR2 SYDVKM. The CDR3 sequence is CASSYTGISGNTIYF. The CDR3 DNA reads as TGTGCCAGCAGTTATACAGGAATCTCTGGAAACACCATATATTTT.

The chain links TRBV5-4 to TRBJ2-1, with 7 positions matching TRBD1. Germline V gives CDR1 SGHNT, CDR2 YYREEE (reference sequence). V was clipped by 4 bases and J by 4 bases; unmatched bases: 5. This CDR3 is 14 amino acids long. CDR3 sequence reads: CASSLPGQYNEQFF. The CDR3 DNA is TGTGCCAGCAGCCTACCGGGACAGTACAATGAGCAGTTCTTC.

This chain uses TRBV7-3 with TRBJ2-6; D unresolved. Trimming took off 5 bases at V and 4 bases at J, with 12 bases between the two ends. This CDR3 is 15 amino acids long. From germline, CDR1 is SGHTA and CDR2 FQGTGA. In DNA form, the CDR3 reads TGTGCCAGCAGCCATTTGGAGAGAGGGGCCAACGTCCTGACTTTC. Translating it yields CASSHLERGANVLTF.

This chain uses TRBV5-8 with TRBJ2-1; 12 positions match TRBD2. The CDR3 is 15 amino acids. Germline lookup yields CDR1 SGHTS and CDR2 YDEGEE. The J segment lost 9 bases and the V segment lost 1 base, leaving 5 bases of the junction unmatched. CDR3: CASSLITSGRFEQFF. CDR3 coding DNA: TGTGCCAGCAGCTTGATCACTAGCGGGAGGTTTGAGCAGTTCTTC.

The genes are TRBV10-3 and TRBJ2-7; maybe TRBD1 (5 bases). Deletions cut 11 bases from V and 2 bases from J, with 16 bases between. The V gene's germline CDR1 is ENHRY and CDR2 SYGVKD. The length of the CDR3 is 13 residues. The CDR3 sequence is CASHETVTYEQYF. The DNA for the CDR3 is TGTGCCTCCCATGAGACAGTCACCTACGAGCAGTACTTC.

V gene TRBV28 combines with J gene TRBJ2-5; 10 positions agree with TRBD2. The CDR3 extends over 18 amino acids. Germline CDR1 is MDHEN and CDR2 is SYDVKM. The junction had 16 bases not matched to a gene; V was cut back by 5 bases and J by 4 bases. CDR3 protein: CASSHTPRLAGELETQYF. The CDR3 DNA reads TGTGCCAGCAGTCATACACCTCGTCTAGCGGGGGAACTAGAGACCCAGTACTTC.

This chain uses TRBV13 with TRBJ2-1; D might be TRBD2 (5 bases). Germline V gene sequence: CDR1 PRHDT, CDR2 FYEKMQ (reference sequence). The CDR3 runs to 15 residues. The V gene lost 5 bases and the J gene lost 3 bases, with 14 bases spanning the gap. The CDR3 loop is CASSPDSRDYNEQFF. CDR3 DNA: TGTGCCAGCAGCCCTGACTCCCGGGACTACAATGAGCAGTTCTTC.

Notes on this clone: The junction departs from the called germline gene at one end, perhaps through a read error. The same CDR3 is also encoded by other DNA sequences in this sample. The V gene is TRBV5-6, the J gene TRBJ2-2; TRBD2 aligns across 16 bases. Germline assignment: CDR1 SGHDT and CDR2 YYEEEE. The CDR3 loop spans 16 amino acids. This chain's CDR3 is CASSLGLAGGPGELFF. In DNA form, the CDR3 reads TGCGCCAGCAGCTTGGGACTAGCGGGGGGGCCCGGGGAGCTGTTTTTT.

This clone was recorded only once. V usage is TRBV7-2 and J usage is TRBJ1-2; possible D gene TRBD1, 6 bases. CDR3 length: 15 residues. The V and J ends lost 3 bases and 3 bases respectively, with 14 bases between them. Per germline, CDR1 SGHTA and CDR2 FQGNSA. The CDR3 bases are TGTGCCAGCAGCTTGAACAGGGCGACCCACTATGGCTACACCTTC. Protein sequence: CASSLNRATHYGYTF. The full variable domain, completed using reference TRBV7-2 and TRBJ1-2, is GAGVSQSPSNKVTEKGKDVELRCDPISGHTALYWYRQSLGQGLEFLIYFQGNSAPDKSGLPSDRFSAERTGGSVSTLTIQRTQQEDSAVYLCASSLNRATHYGYTFGSGTRLTVV.

The chain employs TRBV28 and TRBJ1-5; a possible D gene is TRBD1 (5 bases). Germline-derived CDR1 and CDR2 are MDHEN and SYDVKM. CDR3 length: 15 residues. The V end was cut by 5 bases, the J end by 3 bases, with 14 bases between. Here the CDR3 reads CASSPTGGTNQPQHF. The CDR3 region has the DNA TGTGCCAGCAGTCCGACGGGGGGGACCAATCAGCCCCAGCATTTT.

The chain is built from TRBV30 and TRBJ2-2, with TRBD2 matching over 14 bases. The trim removed 5 bases at V and 4 bases at J, leaving 9 bases unmatched. The CDR3 sequence is 17 residues long. CDR1 and CDR2 from the germline V gene are GTSNPN and SVGIG (reference sequence). As DNA, the CDR3 is TGTGCCTGGGGCGTACCGGGACTAGCGGGGGTCACCGGGGAGCTGTTTTTT. This codes for CAWGVPGLAGVTGELFF.

CDR3 in amino acids: CASSLGLAGGLEQYF. CDR3 bases: TGTGCCAGCAGCTTAGGGCTAGCGGGAGGGCTCGAGCAGTACTTC. The gene calls are TRBV21-1 and TRBJ2-7; the D call in the table, TRBD2, was not verified against the DNA. TRBV21-1 is annotated as a pseudogene. The CDR3 covers 15 residues.

This clone was seen a single time. V gene TRBV7-9 combines with J gene TRBJ2-1, with D possibly TRBD1 on 6 matching bases. Trimming stripped 5 bases from V and 5 bases from J, with 13 bases between. CDR3 size: 14 residues. The germline V gene has CDR1 SEHNR and CDR2 FQNEAQ (reference sequence). The CDR3 protein is CASSPTTGNNEQFF. In DNA form, the CDR3 reads TGTGCCAGCAGCCCGACGACAGGAAACAATGAGCAGTTCTTC.

The chain carries TRBV27 and TRBJ2-7; 8 bases align to TRBD1. Looked up from germline, CDR1 is MNHEY and CDR2 is SMNVEV (reference sequence). This CDR3 region has 16 residues. Trimming took 3 bases from V and 3 from J; bases not matched to a gene: 10. CDR3 loop: CASSFQPVTGDYEQYF. DNA of the CDR3: TGTGCCAGCAGTTTCCAACCGGTGACAGGGGACTACGAGCAGTACTTC.

This clone was counted a single time. The gene calls are TRBV19 and TRBJ1-2; weak D call: TRBD1 (5 bases). Germline V CDR1 and CDR2: LNHDA, SQIVND (reference sequence). The CDR3 runs 23 residues. With 6 bases removed from V and 6 bases from J, the gap between germline ends came to 44 bases. CDR3 nucleotide sequence: TGTGCCAGTAGCCCCGGCTCCGTGGGGGGGAGTGCCCATGTCGGACTCTTGGGGAATGGCTACACCTTC. Translation: CASSPGSVGGSAHVGLLGNGYTF.

The rearrangement links TRBV4-3 to TRBJ2-7, with D maybe TRBD2 (6 bases). Germline CDR1 is LGHNA and CDR2 is YSLEER. The CDR3 extends over 16 amino acids. Trimming took off 0 bases at V and 6 bases at J, with 18 bases between the two ends. The CDR3 sequence: CASSQDLSAGRREQYF. In DNA form, the CDR3 reads TGCGCCAGCAGCCAAGATTTATCCGCGGGAAGGCGCGAGCAGTACTTC.

The DNA of the CDR3 is TGCGCCAGCAGCCCGTTTTTGGCAACGAACACCGGGGAGCTGTTTTTT. Its protein is CASSPFLATNTGELFF. The chain uses TRBV5-1 and TRBJ2-2, with D unresolved. Deletions cut 4 bases from V and 0 bases from J, with 13 bases between. This CDR3 is 16 amino acids long. CDR1 is SGHRS and CDR2 is YFSETQ in the germline V gene.

The rearrangement uses TRBV5-4 and TRBJ2-7; 9 nucleotides align to TRBD1. Trimming at V came to 2 bases and at J to 6 bases, leaving 9 bases not matched to a gene. There are 15 residues in the CDR3. From germline, CDR1 is SGHNT and CDR2 YYREEE (reference sequence). The CDR3 bases are TGTGCCAGCAGCTTAGCTAACAGGGGGCTAGGCGAGCAGTACTTC. Translated, it gives CASSLANRGLGEQYF.

This clone was detected once. This CDR3 reads CASSPTGDSGNTIYF. The DNA of the CDR3 is TGTGCCAGCAGCCCGACAGGGGACTCTGGAAACACCATATATTTT. V is TRBV7-3 and J is TRBJ1-3; 8 bases align to TRBD1. Per germline, CDR1 SGHTA and CDR2 FQGTGA. J was trimmed by 0 bases and V by 5 bases; bases with no gene match: 3. The CDR3 is 15 amino acids.